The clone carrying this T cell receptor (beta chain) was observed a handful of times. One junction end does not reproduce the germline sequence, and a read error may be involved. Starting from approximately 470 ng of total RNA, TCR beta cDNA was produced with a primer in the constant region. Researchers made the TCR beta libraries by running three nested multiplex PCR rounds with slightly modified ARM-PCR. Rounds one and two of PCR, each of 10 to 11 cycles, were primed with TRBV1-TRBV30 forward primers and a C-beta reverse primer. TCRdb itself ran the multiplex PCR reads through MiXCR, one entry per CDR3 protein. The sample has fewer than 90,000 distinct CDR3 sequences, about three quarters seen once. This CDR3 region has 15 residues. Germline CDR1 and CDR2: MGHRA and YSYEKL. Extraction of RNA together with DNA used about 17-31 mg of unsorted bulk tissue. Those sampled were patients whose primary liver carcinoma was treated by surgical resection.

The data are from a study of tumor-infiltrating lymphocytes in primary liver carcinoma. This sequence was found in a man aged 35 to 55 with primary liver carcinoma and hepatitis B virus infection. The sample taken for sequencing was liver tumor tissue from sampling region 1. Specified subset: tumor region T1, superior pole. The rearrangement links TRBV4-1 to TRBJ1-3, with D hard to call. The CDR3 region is CASSSLPGFTNTVYF. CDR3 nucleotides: TGCGCCAGCAGCTCGCTTCCGGGATTTACAAACACCGTATATTTT.